The 28 T cell receptor beta chains reported below all come from one sample, sequenced in a study of T cells expressing NK-cell markers (dated by TCRdb to the early 2020s). The library relied on 5' RACE. The sequencing machine was an Illumina HiSeq 2000. TCRdb reprocessed the public reads and reports one entry per CDR3 protein sequence, without DNA. This sample's table contains 450,000 to 600,000 distinct CDR3 sequences. The ten largest clones add up to approximately 3.6% of the sample. Sequences were obtained from blood T cells: a sorted CD56 or NKG2C T cell subset, CD4+ or CD8+ T cells, or bulk PBMC T cells (not recorded which). The receptors here all came from a man aged 18 to 29 in good health. Donor details come from another sample of the same person, matched by shared clones.

This chain links TRBV12-3 or TRBV12-4 with TRBJ2-5; TCRdb outputs TRBD2, but without DNA this stays unchecked. This CDR3 spans 14 amino acids. The chain's CDR3 is CASSRTSIKETQYF.

J is TRBJ1-1 and V is TRBV20-1. This CDR3 spans 17 amino acids. CDR1 DFQATT and CDR2 SNEGSKA come from the germline V gene (reference sequence). The CDR3 protein is CSARDRSGYEMNTEAFF.

This chain links TRBV14 with TRBJ2-3; TCRdb designates TRBD2, a call that cannot be tested without DNA. The CDR3 sequence is 20 residues long. Germline V gives CDR1 SGHDN, CDR2 FVKESK. CDR3 protein: CASSPQRKREGIHWTDTQYF.

The rearrangement links TRBV29-1 to TRBJ2-2; lacking DNA, the TRBD1 call made by TCRdb goes unchecked. CDR1 is SQVTM, CDR2 ANQGSEA, per germline. The CDR3 runs to 13 residues. The CDR3 is CSVRQGDTGELFF.

The rearrangement joins TRBV7-2 to TRBJ2-3; with no DNA, the TCRdb D assignment of TRBD2 cannot be verified. Germline CDR1 SGHTA, CDR2 FQGNSA. The CDR3 consists of 16 residues. The CDR3 protein is CASSLVAGTGTDTQYF.

The chain employs TRBV29-1 and TRBJ2-3; the TCRdb call, TRBD1, lacks DNA for checking. Germline assignment: CDR1 SQVTM and CDR2 ANQGSEA. This CDR3 is 16 amino acids long. The CDR3 reads CSVGPGSGASTDTQYF.

This chain links TRBV10-3 with TRBJ2-1; no DNA is available, so the TRBD1 call from TCRdb remains unchecked. From germline, CDR1 is ENHRY and CDR2 SYGVKD. The CDR3 is made up of 14 amino acids. CDR3 amino acids: CATNRDRGMNEQFF.

The chain couples TRBV27 to TRBJ2-3. The germline gives CDR1 MNHEY, CDR2 SMNVEV (reference sequence). The CDR3 is 16 residues long. This chain's CDR3 is CASSLSNGGGTDTQYF.

The V gene is TRBV4-1, the J gene TRBJ1-3; the TCRdb call, TRBD1, lacks DNA for checking. This CDR3 region has 18 residues. Germline V gives CDR1 MGHRA, CDR2 YSYEKL. The chain's CDR3 is CASSQVPGQGPTGNTIYF.

This rearrangement joins TRBV7-9 to TRBJ1-1; TCRdb returns TRBD1, unconfirmable since there is no DNA. Germline V gene sequence: CDR1 SEHNR, CDR2 FQNEAQ (reference sequence). CDR3 length equals 17 residues. The CDR3 loop is CASSLGSWGRLNTEAFF.

The chain has TRBV7-9 and TRBJ2-3; TCRdb selects TRBD2, and the lack of DNA leaves this call unchecked. The CDR3 has 14 residues. Germline assignment: CDR1 SEHNR and CDR2 FQNEAQ (reference sequence). The chain's CDR3 is CAFSSGLGSDTQYF.

V and J are TRBV7-3 and TRBJ2-6; absent DNA, TCRdb's TRBD1 call cannot be checked. This CDR3 contains 16 residues. The V gene's germline CDR1 is SGHTA and CDR2 FQGTGA. The CDR3 loop reads CASSPPVRDVANVLTF.

The CDR3 sequence is CASSRDSSANYGYTF. J is TRBJ1-2 and V is TRBV7-3. This CDR3 has 15 amino acids. Per germline, CDR1 SGHTA and CDR2 FQGTGA.

This chain joins TRBV12-3 or TRBV12-4 and TRBJ1-2. CDR3 length: 13 residues. The CDR3 sequence: CASSKAAGIGYTF.

The genes are TRBV28 and TRBJ2-7. Per germline, CDR1 MDHEN and CDR2 SYDVKM. The CDR3 has 14 amino acids. CDR3 residues: CASSFGFQAYEQYF.

This chain uses TRBV29-1 with TRBJ2-7; without DNA, the TCRdb call of TRBD1 cannot be checked. The germline V gene has CDR1 SQVTM and CDR2 ANQGSEA. This CDR3 has 13 amino acids. CDR3 protein: CSVVWDKPYEQYF.

The chain recombines TRBV6-5 with TRBJ2-4; the D gene TCRdb calls, TRBD1, cannot be checked with no DNA. Germline values: CDR1 MNHEY, CDR2 SVGAGI. This CDR3 is 18 amino acids long. This CDR3 is CASSYSSRQGGAKNIQYF.

The CDR3 spells CASSYFEGRQTGGYTF. V is TRBV6-5 and J is TRBJ1-2. The CDR3 spans 16 residues. Per the germline V gene, CDR1 is MNHEY and CDR2 is SVGAGI.

The chain joins TRBV6-2 or TRBV6-3 to TRBJ1-2; there is no DNA to check the TCRdb D call of TRBD1. The CDR3 has 12 amino acids. Germline V lookup: CDR1 MNHEY, CDR2 SVGEGT. The CDR3: CASSSTRVGYTF.

J is TRBJ1-6 and V is TRBV12-3 or TRBV12-4; absent DNA, TCRdb's TRBD1 call cannot be checked. The CDR3 is 12 residues long. CDR3 amino acids: CASSEGESPLHF.

The genes are TRBV12-3 or TRBV12-4 and TRBJ2-5; TCRdb selects TRBD1, and the lack of DNA leaves this call unchecked. The CDR3 has 13 residues. CDR3 residues: CASGTRGGETQYF.

This sequence joins TRBV7-2 and TRBJ2-5; TCRdb reports TRBD2, a call that lacks DNA to check it against. CDR1 SGHTA and CDR2 FQGNSA come from the germline V gene. CDR3 size: 16 residues. CDR3 loop: CASRHGLAGLQETQYF.

The V and J genes are TRBV11-2 and TRBJ2-2; TCRdb lists TRBD1, though no DNA is available to test this call. CDR3 length: 16 amino acids. Germline V gene sequence: CDR1 SGHAT, CDR2 FQNNGV. This chain's CDR3 is CASSLDLPGTAVELFF.

The gene calls are TRBV6-5 and TRBJ2-5. Germline CDR1 is MNHEY and CDR2 is SVGAGI. The CDR3 totals 14 residues. CDR3 sequence reads: CASSYSRVEETQYF.

The gene calls are TRBV12-3 or TRBV12-4 and TRBJ1-5; TCRdb designates TRBD1, a call that cannot be tested without DNA. The CDR3 runs 14 residues. The CDR3 protein is CASNMGGVDQPQHF.

The V and J genes are TRBV27 and TRBJ2-7; checking the TCRdb D call of TRBD1 is not possible without DNA. The CDR3 runs 17 residues. Germline V lookup: CDR1 MNHEY, CDR2 SMNVEV (reference sequence). CDR3 in amino acids: CASSSFTRVGSSYEQYF.

The rearrangement uses TRBV24-1 and TRBJ1-2. Germline V gives CDR1 KGHDR, CDR2 SFDVKD. The CDR3 sequence is 12 residues long. The CDR3: CATSDGWYGYTF.

The V call is TRBV27, the J call TRBJ2-7. The CDR3 length is 14 residues. Germline assignment: CDR1 MNHEY and CDR2 SMNVEV (reference sequence). The CDR3 region is CASGTGSRSYEQYF.